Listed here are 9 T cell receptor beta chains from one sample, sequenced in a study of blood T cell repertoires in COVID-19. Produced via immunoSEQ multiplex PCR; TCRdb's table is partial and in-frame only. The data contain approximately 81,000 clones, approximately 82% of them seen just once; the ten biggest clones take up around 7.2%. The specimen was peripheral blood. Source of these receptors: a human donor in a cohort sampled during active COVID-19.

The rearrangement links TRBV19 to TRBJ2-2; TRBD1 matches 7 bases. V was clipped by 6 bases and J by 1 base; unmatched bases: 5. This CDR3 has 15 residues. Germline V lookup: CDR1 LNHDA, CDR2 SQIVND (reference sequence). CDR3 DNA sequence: TGTGCCAGTAGGGTGACAGGGCGGAACACCGGGGAGCTGTTTTTT. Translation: CASRVTGRNTGELFF. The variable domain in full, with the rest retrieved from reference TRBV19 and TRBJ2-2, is DGGITQSPKYLFRKEGQNVTLSCEQNLNHDAMYWYRQDPGQGLRLIYYSQIVNDFQKGDIAEGYSVSREKKESFPLTVTSAQKNPTAFYLCASRVTGRNTGELFFGEGSRLTVL.

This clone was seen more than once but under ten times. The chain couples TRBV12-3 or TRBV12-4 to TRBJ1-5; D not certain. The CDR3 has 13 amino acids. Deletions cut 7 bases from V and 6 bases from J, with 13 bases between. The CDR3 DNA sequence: TGTGCCAGCACCCTTAAATCTCCTCAGCCCCAGCATTTT. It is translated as CASTLKSPQPQHF.

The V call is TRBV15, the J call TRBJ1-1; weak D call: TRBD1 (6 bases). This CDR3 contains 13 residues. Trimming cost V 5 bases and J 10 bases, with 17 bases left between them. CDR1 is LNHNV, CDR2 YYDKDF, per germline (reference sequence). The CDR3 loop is CATSGDRGAVAFF. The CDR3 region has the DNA TGTGCCACCAGCGGGGACCGGGGGGCAGTAGCTTTCTTT.

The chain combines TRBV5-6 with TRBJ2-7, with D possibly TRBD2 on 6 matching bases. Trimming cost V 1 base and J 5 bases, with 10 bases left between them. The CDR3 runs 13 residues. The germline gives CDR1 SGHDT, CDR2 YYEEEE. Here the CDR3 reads CASSLTSGDEQYF. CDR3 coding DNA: TGTGCCAGCAGCTTGACATCGGGGGACGAGCAGTACTTC.

The CDR3 reads CASSLASPTSGGAYEQYF. CDR3 coding DNA: TGCGCCAGCAGCTTGGCTTCCCCGACTAGCGGGGGGGCCTACGAGCAGTACTTC. The chain has TRBV5-1 and TRBJ2-7; TRBD2 aligns across 14 bases. Germline V gene sequence: CDR1 SGHRS, CDR2 YFSETQ. The CDR3 length is 18 residues. The ends lost 0 bases at V and 2 bases at J; junction bases unmatched: 7. The whole variable domain, remainder taken from reference TRBV5-1 and TRBJ2-7, is KAGVTQTPRYLIKTRGQQVTLSCSPISGHRSVSWYQQTPGQGLQFLFEYFSETQRNKGNFPGRFSGRQFSNSRSEMNVSTLELGDSALYLCASSLASPTSGGAYEQYFGPGTRLTVT.

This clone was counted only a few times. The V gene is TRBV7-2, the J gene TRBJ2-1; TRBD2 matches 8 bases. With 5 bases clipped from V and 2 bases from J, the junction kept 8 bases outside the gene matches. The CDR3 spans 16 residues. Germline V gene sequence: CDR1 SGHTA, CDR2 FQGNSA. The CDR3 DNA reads TGTGCCAGCAGCCCCGCTCCGGGACTAGCCTACAATGAGCAGTTCTTC. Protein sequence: CASSPAPGLAYNEQFF.

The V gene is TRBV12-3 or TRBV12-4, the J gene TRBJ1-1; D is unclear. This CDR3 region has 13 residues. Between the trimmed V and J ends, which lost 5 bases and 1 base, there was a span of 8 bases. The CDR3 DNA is TGTGCCAGCAGTACAGAAAGGAACACTGAAGCTTTCTTT. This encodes CASSTERNTEAFF.

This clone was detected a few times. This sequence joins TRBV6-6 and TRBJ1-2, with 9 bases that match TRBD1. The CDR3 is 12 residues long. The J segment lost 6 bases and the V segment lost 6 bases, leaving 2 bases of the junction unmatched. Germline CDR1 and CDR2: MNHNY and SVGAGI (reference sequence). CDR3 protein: CASRTGGDGYTF. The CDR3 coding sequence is TGTGCCAGCAGAACAGGGGGCGATGGCTACACCTTC.

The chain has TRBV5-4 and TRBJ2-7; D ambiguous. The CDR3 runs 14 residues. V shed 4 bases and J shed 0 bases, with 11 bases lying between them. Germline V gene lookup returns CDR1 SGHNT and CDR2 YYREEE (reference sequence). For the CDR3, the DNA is TGTGCCAGCAGCAAAGACTCGAGCTCCTACGAGCAGTACTTC. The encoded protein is CASSKDSSSYEQYF.